This TCR beta chain was obtained from a study of blood T cells in healthy people across ages. Whole-study results and caveats: Compared with aged donors, long-lived donors showed fewer expanded clones, suggesting selection.

As regards this clonotype: What it binds is not known.

CDR1 and CDR2 (germline): MGHDK, SYGVNS. CDR3 length: 14 residues. Trimming removed 4 bases from V and 13 bases from J; junction bases left unmatched: 11. For the second PCR, which ran for roughly 6 to 11 cycles, a sample-barcoded 5' primer and a J-beta primer mix were used. Sequencing yielded, for each sample, at least 2.5 million paired-end reads carrying CDR3. In TCRdb, the 5' RACE reads were re-called with MiXCR into one record per CDR3 protein. Of some 1.5 million distinct CDR3 sequences detected, 28% appear once; the ten largest clones hold about 8%. Isolating PBMCs gave at least 6 million of these cells per sample.

The sequence was obtained from a woman aged 25-40 years in good health. This sequence joins TRBV25-1 and TRBJ2-5; 11 nucleotides line up with TRBD1. Sample: blood. The CDR3 sequence is CASSVTGTGGPLYF. The CDR3 DNA follows: TGTGCCAGCAGTGTTACCGGGACAGGGGGTCCCTTGTACTTC.